This T cell receptor beta chain was profiled in a study of blood T cell repertoires in COVID-19. The table came from immunoSEQ multiplex PCR; TCRdb's copy has only in-frame clones and leaves some out. The table lists fewer than 80,000 clones, over 75% of them singletons. The specimen was peripheral blood. The source of this sequence is a human donor in a cohort sampled during active COVID-19.

Here the CDR3 DNA reads TGTGCCACCAGCAGGGAAATAGCGGGAGGGGAGCAGTACTTC. Amino acids: CATSREIAGGEQYF. The chain recombines TRBV15 with TRBJ2-7, with 11 bases identical to TRBD2. CDR1 and CDR2 from the germline V gene are LNHNV and YYDKDF (reference sequence). This CDR3 region has 14 residues. V was pared by 3 bases and J by 7 bases, with 5 bases of the junction left unmatched.